This T cell receptor beta chain was observed in a study of T cells after yellow fever vaccination. TCRdb re-called the 5' RACE reads with MiXCR, one entry per CDR3 protein. The profile shows 300,000 to 350,000 distinct CDR3 sequences, approximately 4.2% of them singletons. The CDR3 has 13 amino acids. Trimming took 3 bases from V and 7 from J, leaving 13 bases between them. In this sample, this clonotype turned up many times. The sequencing here drew on PBMCs, taken 5 days after the yellow fever booster vaccination. This clonotype was sampled from a man aged 18 to 30 who received the YFV17D yellow fever vaccine. The V gene is TRBV12-3 or TRBV12-4, the J gene TRBJ2-7; a possible D gene is TRBD2 (5 bases). The CDR3 loop is CASSFGLAGEQYF. Written as DNA, the CDR3 is TGTGCCAGCAGTTTTGGGCTAGCTGGGGAGCAGTACTTC.